Listed below are T cell receptor beta chains from one sample, sequenced in a study of T-cell memory formation after mild COVID-19. TCRdb passed the 5' RACE reads through MiXCR, listing each CDR3 protein once. Seen here are about 130,000 distinct CDR3 sequences, 15% to 20% observed once, and the top ten hold over 4%. Sequencing was done on a sample of PBMCs or a T cell subset sorted from them (not recorded which). The source is a man aged 18-30 years who had mild COVID-19 (a few samples of this study predate the infection). Cell type and time point are not known. The CDR3 runs from the conserved cysteine through the conserved F or W. D genes are given only for firm matches. Rows give clone size only sometimes, using once, few, many, or a class for an expanded clone.

D gene: -; J gene: TRBJ1-4; V gene: TRBV6-1; clone size: -; CDR3 protein: CASSDTPLRGRRNEKLFF; CDR3 DNA: TGTGCCAGCAGTGATACTCCACTCCGCGGGCGCCGTAATGAAAAACTGTTTTTT
D gene: -; J gene: TRBJ2-5; V gene: TRBV20-1; clone size: many; CDR3 protein: CSAPQLGETQYF; CDR3 DNA: TGCAGTGCTCCCCAACTGGGGGAGACCCAGTACTTC
D gene: -; J gene: TRBJ2-3; V gene: TRBV11-1; clone size: few; CDR3 protein: CASEGGGHPDTQYF; CDR3 DNA: TGTGCCAGCGAGGGGGGGGGCCACCCAGATACGCAGTATTTT
D gene: -; J gene: TRBJ2-5; V gene: TRBV29-1; clone size: -; CDR3 protein: CSAGRRETQYF; CDR3 DNA: TGCAGCGCCGGTCGTCGAGAGACCCAGTACTTC
D gene: -; J gene: TRBJ2-7; V gene: TRBV20-1; clone size: few; CDR3 protein: CSASQSSYEQYF; CDR3 DNA: TGCAGTGCTAGTCAGAGCTCCTACGAGCAGTACTTC
D gene: -; J gene: TRBJ2-1; V gene: TRBV7-6; clone size: -; CDR3 protein: CASSLRGAGEQFF; CDR3 DNA: TGTGCCAGCAGCTTACGGGGGGCGGGTGAGCAGTTCTTC
D gene: -; J gene: TRBJ1-2; V gene: TRBV7-2; clone size: few; CDR3 protein: CASSLARDVALYGYTF; CDR3 DNA: TGTGCCAGCAGCTTAGCGCGGGATGTGGCTCTCTATGGCTACACCTTC
D gene: TRBD2; J gene: TRBJ2-7; V gene: TRBV6-6; clone size: few; CDR3 protein: CASSYAPSGAFVHEQYF; CDR3 DNA: TGTGCCAGCAGTTACGCTCCTAGCGGGGCATTCGTACACGAGCAGTACTTC
D gene: -; J gene: TRBJ1-5; V gene: TRBV20-1; clone size: -; CDR3 protein: CSARFESSRGSNQPQHF; CDR3 DNA: TGCAGTGCTAGGTTCGAATCGTCCCGAGGTAGCAATCAGCCCCAGCATTTT
D gene: -; J gene: TRBJ2-4; V gene: TRBV2; clone size: -; CDR3 protein: CASSQTSIGNIQYF; CDR3 DNA: TGTGCCAGCAGCCAAACCTCAATCGGTAACATTCAGTACTTC
D gene: TRBD2; J gene: TRBJ2-7; V gene: TRBV4-2; clone size: -; CDR3 protein: CASSQDWRGVYEQYF; CDR3 DNA: TGTGCCAGCAGCCAAGATTGGCGGGGGGTATACGAGCAGTACTTC
D gene: -; J gene: TRBJ2-1; V gene: TRBV7-2; clone size: few; CDR3 protein: CASTTGSVKEQFF; CDR3 DNA: TGTGCCAGCACCACAGGCAGTGTGAAAGAGCAGTTCTTC
D gene: -; J gene: TRBJ2-5; V gene: TRBV20-1; clone size: few; CDR3 protein: CSARRATLQETQYF; CDR3 DNA: TGCAGTGCGCGACGGGCAACCTTACAAGAGACCCAGTACTTC
D gene: TRBD2; J gene: TRBJ2-3; V gene: TRBV12-3/TRBV12-4; clone size: -; CDR3 protein: CASTRRGGDTQYF; CDR3 DNA: TGTGCCAGCACACGGCGCGGGGGAGATACGCAGTATTTT
D gene: -; J gene: TRBJ2-7; V gene: TRBV3-1; clone size: few; CDR3 protein: CASSQVPGTGTYEQYF; CDR3 DNA: TGTGCCAGCAGCCAAGTCCCCGGGACGGGAACCTACGAGCAGTACTTC
D gene: TRBD2; J gene: TRBJ2-3; V gene: TRBV10-3; clone size: -; CDR3 protein: CAISALAGASTDTQYF; CDR3 DNA: TGTGCCATCAGCGCCCTAGCGGGGGCCTCCACAGATACGCAGTATTTT
D gene: TRBD1; J gene: TRBJ2-1; V gene: TRBV11-2; clone size: few; CDR3 protein: CASSLRDRLQSEQFF; CDR3 DNA: TGTGCCAGCAGCCTCAGGGACAGATTACAAAGTGAGCAGTTCTTC
D gene: -; J gene: TRBJ1-1; V gene: TRBV5-6; clone size: few; CDR3 protein: CASSKGGRAEAFF; CDR3 DNA: TGTGCCAGCAGCAAGGGAGGCCGAGCCGAAGCTTTCTTT
D gene: -; J gene: TRBJ1-2; V gene: TRBV6-6; clone size: few; CDR3 protein: CASSLGDSLYGYTF; CDR3 DNA: TGTGCCAGCAGCCTTGGAGACAGCCTCTATGGCTACACCTTC
D gene: TRBD1; J gene: TRBJ2-2; V gene: TRBV7-6; clone size: many; CDR3 protein: CASSLAFPGQGWGTGELFF; CDR3 DNA: TGTGCCAGCAGCTTAGCGTTCCCGGGACAGGGCTGGGGGACCGGGGAGCTGTTTTTT
D gene: -; J gene: TRBJ1-5; V gene: TRBV10-3; clone size: -; CDR3 protein: CAISESRADRFSNQPQHF; CDR3 DNA: TGTGCCATCAGTGAGTCTAGGGCAGATCGATTTAGCAATCAGCCCCAGCATTTT
D gene: -; J gene: TRBJ2-6; V gene: TRBV27; clone size: -; CDR3 protein: CASSYQGPGANVLTF; CDR3 DNA: TGTGCCAGCAGTTACCAGGGTCCTGGGGCCAACGTCCTGACTTTC
D gene: -; J gene: TRBJ2-1; V gene: TRBV6-2/TRBV6-3; clone size: few; CDR3 protein: CASSFAGEQFF; CDR3 DNA: TGTGCCAGCTCGTTCGCGGGAGAGCAGTTCTTC
D gene: TRBD2; J gene: TRBJ2-1; V gene: TRBV23-1; clone size: -; CDR3 protein: CASSPKRGERNEQFF; CDR3 DNA: TGCGCCAGCAGTCCAAAGCGGGGGGAACGCAATGAGCAGTTCTTC
D gene: TRBD1; J gene: TRBJ1-1; V gene: TRBV6-1; clone size: few; CDR3 protein: CASWTGQMNTEAFF; CDR3 DNA: TGTGCCAGCTGGACGGGACAGATGAACACTGAAGCTTTCTTT
D gene: -; J gene: TRBJ2-3; V gene: TRBV18; clone size: many; CDR3 protein: CASSLGAGGTDTQYF; CDR3 DNA: TGTGCCAGCTCACTCGGGGCCGGCGGCACAGATACGCAGTATTTT
D gene: TRBD1; J gene: TRBJ2-4; V gene: TRBV5-1; clone size: -; CDR3 protein: CASSLEVGTVDIQYF; CDR3 DNA: TGCGCCAGCAGCTTGGAGGTCGGGACAGTTGACATTCAGTACTTC
D gene: -; J gene: TRBJ1-1; V gene: TRBV6-2/TRBV6-3; clone size: few; CDR3 protein: CASRSWTEAFF; CDR3 DNA: TGTGCCAGCAGGAGCTGGACTGAAGCTTTCTTT
D gene: TRBD2; J gene: TRBJ2-7; V gene: TRBV15; clone size: few; CDR3 protein: CATSTGLANEQYF; CDR3 DNA: TGTGCCACCAGCACGGGACTAGCGAACGAGCAGTACTTC
D gene: -; J gene: TRBJ2-3; V gene: TRBV7-9; clone size: few; CDR3 protein: CASSLGAGQAGTDTQYF; CDR3 DNA: TGTGCCAGCAGCTTAGGTGCAGGTCAGGCTGGCACAGATACGCAGTATTTT
D gene: TRBD1; J gene: TRBJ2-5; V gene: TRBV3-1; clone size: -; CDR3 protein: CASSLAWDRGQETQYF; CDR3 DNA: TGTGCCAGCAGCCTCGCATGGGACAGGGGGCAAGAGACCCAGTACTTC
D gene: -; J gene: TRBJ1-5; V gene: TRBV29-1; clone size: few; CDR3 protein: CSATLGGDQPQHF; CDR3 DNA: TGCAGCGCTACCCTCGGGGGAGATCAGCCCCAGCATTTT
D gene: TRBD2; J gene: TRBJ2-3; V gene: TRBV12-3/TRBV12-4; clone size: -; CDR3 protein: CASSSRTSGSTDTQYF; CDR3 DNA: TGTGCCAGCAGTTCCCGGACTAGCGGGAGCACAGATACGCAGTATTTT
D gene: TRBD2; J gene: TRBJ2-1; V gene: TRBV11-2; clone size: few; CDR3 protein: CASSLGLAGADEQFF; CDR3 DNA: TGTGCCAGCAGCCTCGGACTAGCGGGGGCCGATGAGCAGTTCTTC
D gene: -; J gene: TRBJ1-1; V gene: TRBV20-1; clone size: -; CDR3 protein: CSARDPRRRNLTNTEAFF; CDR3 DNA: TGCAGTGCTAGAGATCCTAGGCGGAGGAATCTAACCAACACTGAAGCTTTCTTT
D gene: -; J gene: TRBJ2-2; V gene: TRBV20-1; clone size: -; CDR3 protein: CRARVNTGELFF; CDR3 DNA: TGCAGGGCCAGAGTCAACACCGGGGAGCTGTTTTTT